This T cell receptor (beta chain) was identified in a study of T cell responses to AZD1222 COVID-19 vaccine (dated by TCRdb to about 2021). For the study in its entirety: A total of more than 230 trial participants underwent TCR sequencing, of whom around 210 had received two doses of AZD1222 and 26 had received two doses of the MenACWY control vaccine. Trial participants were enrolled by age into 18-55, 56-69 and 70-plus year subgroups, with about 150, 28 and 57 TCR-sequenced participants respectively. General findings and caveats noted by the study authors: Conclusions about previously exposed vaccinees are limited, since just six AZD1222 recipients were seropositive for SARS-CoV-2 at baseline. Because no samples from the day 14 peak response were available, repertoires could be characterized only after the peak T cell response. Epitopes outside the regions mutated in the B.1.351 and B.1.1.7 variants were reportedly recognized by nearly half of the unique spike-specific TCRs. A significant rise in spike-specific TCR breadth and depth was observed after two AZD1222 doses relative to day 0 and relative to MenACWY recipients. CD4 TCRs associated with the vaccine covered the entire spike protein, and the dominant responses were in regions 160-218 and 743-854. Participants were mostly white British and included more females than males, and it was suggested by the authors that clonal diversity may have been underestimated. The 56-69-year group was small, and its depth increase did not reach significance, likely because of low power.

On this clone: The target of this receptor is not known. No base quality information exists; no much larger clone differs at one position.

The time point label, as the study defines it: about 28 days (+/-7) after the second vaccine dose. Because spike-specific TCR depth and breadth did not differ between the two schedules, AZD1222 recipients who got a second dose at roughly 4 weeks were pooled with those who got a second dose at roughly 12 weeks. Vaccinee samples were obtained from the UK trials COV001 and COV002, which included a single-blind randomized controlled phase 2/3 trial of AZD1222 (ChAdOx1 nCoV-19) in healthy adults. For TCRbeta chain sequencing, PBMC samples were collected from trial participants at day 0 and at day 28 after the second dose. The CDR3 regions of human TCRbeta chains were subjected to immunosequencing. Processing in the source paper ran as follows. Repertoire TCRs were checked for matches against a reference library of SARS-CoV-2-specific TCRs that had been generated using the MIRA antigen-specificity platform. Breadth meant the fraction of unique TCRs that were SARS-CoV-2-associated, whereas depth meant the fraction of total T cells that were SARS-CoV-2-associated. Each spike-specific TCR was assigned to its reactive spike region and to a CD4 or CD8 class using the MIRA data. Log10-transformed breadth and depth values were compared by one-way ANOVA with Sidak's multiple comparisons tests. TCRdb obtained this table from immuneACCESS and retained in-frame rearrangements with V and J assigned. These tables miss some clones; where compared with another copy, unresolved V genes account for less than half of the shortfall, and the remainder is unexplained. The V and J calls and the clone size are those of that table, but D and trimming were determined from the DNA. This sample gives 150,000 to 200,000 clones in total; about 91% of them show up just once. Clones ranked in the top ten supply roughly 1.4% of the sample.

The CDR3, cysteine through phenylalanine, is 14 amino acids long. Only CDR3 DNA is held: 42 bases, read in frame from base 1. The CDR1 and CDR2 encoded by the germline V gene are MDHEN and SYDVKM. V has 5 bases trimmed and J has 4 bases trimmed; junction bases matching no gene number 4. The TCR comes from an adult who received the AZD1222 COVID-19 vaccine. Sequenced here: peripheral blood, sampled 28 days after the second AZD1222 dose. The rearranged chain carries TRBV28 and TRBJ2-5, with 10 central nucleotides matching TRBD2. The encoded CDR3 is CASSLAGAGETQYF. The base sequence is TGTGCCAGCAGTCTAGCGGGGGCGGGAGAGACCCAGTACTTC. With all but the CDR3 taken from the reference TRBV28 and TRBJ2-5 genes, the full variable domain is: DVKVTQSSRYLVKRTGEKVFLECVQDMDHENMFWYRQDPGLGLRLIYFSYDVKMKEKGDIPEGYSVSREKKERFSLILESASTNQTSMYLCASSLAGAGETQYFGPGTRLLVL.